This is a list of T cell receptor beta chains from one sample in a study of blood T cell repertoires in COVID-19. Assay: immunoSEQ multiplex PCR; the TCRdb copy retains only in-frame clones and omits some. This sample has under 400,000 clones, with roughly 88% found just once. Sequencing was carried out using peripheral blood. Receptor source: a woman aged 25 to 39 with COVID-19, enrolled during active disease. CDR3s include the opening cysteine and the closing phenylalanine or tryptophan. Each record gives: V gene, clone size, J gene, D gene, CDR3 DNA, CDR3 protein. A D gene is named only where the DNA matches it firmly. The size entry is marked missing in some rows and otherwise reads once, few, many or a size class.

>TRBV6-5|once|TRBJ2-1|NA
TGTGCCAGCAGTTACCGGGAGAGCTCCTACAATGAGCAGTTCTTC
CASSYRESSYNEQFF
>TRBV11-2|once|TRBJ2-5|NA
TGTGCCAGCAGCTTAGGAGCGGTACAAGAGACCCAGTACTTC
CASSLGAVQETQYF
>TRBV30|NA|TRBJ2-3|NA
TGTTCACTGGCGGAGAAAGATACGCAGTATTTT
CSLAEKDTQYF
>TRBV27|NA|TRBJ2-1|TRBD2
TGTGCCAGCAGTTTAGGGGGACTAGCGGGAATGGAGTTCTTC
CASSLGGLAGMEFF
>TRBV7-9|once|TRBJ1-1|NA
TGTGCCAGCAGCGCAGGGGATTCAATGAACACTGAAGCTTTCTTT
CASSAGDSMNTEAFF
>TRBV11-2|NA|TRBJ2-1|TRBD2
TGTGCCAGCAGCTTTGGGACTAGCCGACGCAATGAGCAGTTCTTC
CASSFGTSRRNEQFF
>TRBV27|NA|TRBJ2-1|TRBD1
TGTGCCAGCAGTTTACCCGGGACAGGGTCTACCTACAATGAGCAGTTCTTC
CASSLPGTGSTYNEQFF
>TRBV19|NA|TRBJ2-1|TRBD2
TGTGCCAGTAGGACTAGCGGAGCCTACAATGAGCAGTTCTTC
CASRTSGAYNEQFF
>TRBV30|NA|TRBJ1-1|NA
TGTGCCTGGAGTATCGACACGAACACTGAAGCTTTCTTT
CAWSIDTNTEAFF
>TRBV5-8|NA|TRBJ1-3|NA
TGTGCCAGCAGCTATCGCCAGGGTACTGGAAACACCATATATTTT
CASSYRQGTGNTIYF
>TRBV27|once|TRBJ1-1|NA
TGTGCCAGCAGTCCGGCGGGGTCGAACACTGAAGCTTTCTTT
CASSPAGSNTEAFF
>TRBV3-1/TRBV3-2|NA|TRBJ1-2|NA
TGTGCCAGCAGCCAAGTCAGCTATGGCTACACCTTC
CASSQVSYGYTF
>TRBV7-2|once|TRBJ2-7|TRBD1
TGTGCCAGCAGCCTATCCCCGGGACAGAGCTACGAGCAGTACTTC
CASSLSPGQSYEQYF
>TRBV25-1|NA|TRBJ2-2|NA
TGTGCCAGCAGTGATTCGGACTTCACCGGGGAGCTGTTTTTT
CASSDSDFTGELFF
>TRBV5-5|NA|TRBJ2-5|TRBD2
TGTGCCAGCAGCCTCGGAGTGGGACTAGCGCTAGGGACCCAGTACTTC
CASSLGVGLALGTQYF
>TRBV7-3|NA|TRBJ2-3|NA
TGTGCCAGCAGCTTAGGCTTAGCGAGAAGCACAGATACGCAGTATTTT
CASSLGLARSTDTQYF
>TRBV28|NA|TRBJ1-3|NA
TGTGCCAGCAGTTTAAGGCAGGCGACGGGAAACACCATATATTTT
CASSLRQATGNTIYF
>TRBV30|NA|TRBJ1-2|TRBD1
TGTGCCTTTTACCGGGACAGGGTCATGACTAACTATGGCTACACCTTC
CAFYRDRVMTNYGYTF
>TRBV5-1|NA|TRBJ2-7|TRBD2
TGCGCCAGCAGCTTGGCGTCGGCGGGAGAAGCCTACGAGCAGTACTTC
CASSLASAGEAYEQYF
>TRBV19|NA|TRBJ1-1|NA
TGTGCCAGTAGTATAGCCCAGACAGGGAACACTGAAGCTTTCTTT
CASSIAQTGNTEAFF
>TRBV3-1/TRBV3-2|NA|TRBJ1-1|TRBD1
TGTGCCAGCAGCCAAGTGGCGGGACAGAGGAACACTGAAGCTTTCTTT
CASSQVAGQRNTEAFF
>TRBV7-9|NA|TRBJ2-1|NA
TGTGCCAGCAGCTTAGCGCGTGGGAGGATCCCCAACGAGCAGTTCTTC
CASSLARGRIPNEQFF
>TRBV4-1|NA|TRBJ1-1|TRBD1
TGCGCCAGCAGCCCCGGACAGGGAAACACTGAAGCTTTCTTT
CASSPGQGNTEAFF
>TRBV29-1|NA|TRBJ2-1|NA
TGCAGCGTTGATGGGGGGGCAGGAACCTACAATGAGCAGTTCTTC
CSVDGGAGTYNEQFF
>TRBV23-1|few|TRBJ2-1|TRBD1
TGCGCCAGCAGTCAAATCGCGTGTAACCGGGACAGCGATTACAATGAGCAGTTCTTC
CASSQIACNRDSDYNEQFF
>TRBV19|NA|TRBJ1-2|NA
TGTGCCAGTAGTATCGTTGGAGAAATAAACTATGGCTACACCTTC
CASSIVGEINYGYTF
>TRBV4-2|NA|TRBJ1-6|TRBD1
TGTGCCAGCAGGCCCCAGGCTGGGACAGGAAATTCACCCCTCCACTTT
CASRPQAGTGNSPLHF
>TRBV5-1|once|TRBJ2-2|NA
TGCGCCAGCAGCTTGGTTTTACAGGAGGGAAGGCTGTTTTTT
CASSLVLQEGRLFF
>TRBV4-2|NA|TRBJ1-4|TRBD1
TGTGCCAGCGCTAGGGACAGGGATAATGAAAAACTGTTTTTT
CASARDRDNEKLFF
>TRBV7-2|NA|TRBJ1-1|NA
TGTGCCAGCAGCTTAGACCCGGACGGGGACACTGAAGCTTTCTTT
CASSLDPDGDTEAFF
>TRBV28|NA|TRBJ1-1|TRBD1
TGTGCCAGCAGCCCACCGGGACAGGGTAGAATGGCTGAAGCTTTCTTT
CASSPPGQGRMAEAFF
>TRBV28|NA|TRBJ1-4|NA
TGTGCCAGCAGTTTGTCCGGGACAACAGGTGAAAAACTGTTTTTT
CASSLSGTTGEKLFF
>TRBV18|few|TRBJ1-1|TRBD1
TGTGCCAGCTCCCCGGGACAGAGACAGAACACTGAAGCTTTCTTT
CASSPGQRQNTEAFF
>TRBV3-1/TRBV3-2|NA|TRBJ1-1|TRBD1
TGTGCCAGCGGACAGGGGACCCCGAACACTGAAGCTTTCTTT
CASGQGTPNTEAFF
>TRBV28|NA|TRBJ1-1|NA
TGTGCCAGCAGTTTAGGGGGGGGAACTGAAGCTTTCTTT
CASSLGGGTEAFF
>TRBV27|NA|TRBJ2-5|TRBD2
TGTGCCAGTGGGTTTGGGGGGGGAGAGACCCAGTACTTC
CASGFGGGETQYF
>TRBV7-3|NA|TRBJ2-2|NA
TGTGCCAGCAGCTTAACGGCTGGACAGAACACCGGGGAGCTGTTTTTT
CASSLTAGQNTGELFF
>TRBV19|NA|TRBJ2-5|NA
TGTGCCAGTAGTATCCAACAGGGAAAAGAGACCCAGTACTTC
CASSIQQGKETQYF
>TRBV7-9|NA|TRBJ1-1|TRBD1
TGTGCCAGCAACTTAGCGATTGGGACAGGGACTGAAGCTTTCTTT
CASNLAIGTGTEAFF
>TRBV6-5|once|TRBJ1-3|TRBD1
TGTGCCAGCAGTTTGACAGGGGGGGTCTCTGGAAACACCATATATTTT
CASSLTGGVSGNTIYF
>TRBV11-1|NA|TRBJ1-1|NA
TGTGCCAGCAGTTTCCGGGTCAGGAACACTGAAGCTTTCTTT
CASSFRVRNTEAFF
>TRBV19|NA|TRBJ1-4|NA
TGTGCCAGTAGTGAAAGGGGTAATGAAAAACTGTTTTTT
CASSERGNEKLFF
>TRBV7-3|NA|TRBJ1-1|NA
TGTGCCAGCAGCCCCGGGGGAAACACTGAAGCTTTCTTT
CASSPGGNTEAFF
>TRBV5-1|NA|TRBJ1-1|NA
TGCGCCAGCAGCTTGGATGGCGGGGGTGAAGCTTTCTTT
CASSLDGGGEAFF
>TRBV3-1/TRBV3-2|NA|TRBJ1-4|TRBD1
TGTGCCAGCAGCCAGGGACAGCCTAATGAAAAACTGTTTTTT
CASSQGQPNEKLFF
>TRBV6-5|NA|TRBJ1-2|NA
TGTGCCAGCAGTTATGGGACGGACAGCTATGGCTACACCTTC
CASSYGTDSYGYTF
>TRBV28|NA|TRBJ1-3|NA
TGTGCCAGCAGTTTTGGAGGAGGGACTGGAAACACCATATATTTT
CASSFGGGTGNTIYF
>TRBV6-4|NA|TRBJ1-5|NA
TGTGCCAGCAGTGAGACAGGTAGCAATCAGCCCCAGCATTTT
CASSETGSNQPQHF
>TRBV2|NA|TRBJ1-1|NA
TGTGCCAGCTGTGTAAACACTGAAGCTTTCTTT
CASCVNTEAFF
>TRBV11-2|NA|TRBJ2-5|NA
TGTGCCAGCAGCTTAGTATACCAAGAGACCCAGTACTTC
CASSLVYQETQYF
>TRBV27|NA|TRBJ2-4|TRBD1
TGTGCCAGCAGTCAAGGGGGCAGACAAAACATTCAGTACTTC
CASSQGGRQNIQYF
>TRBV21-1|NA|TRBJ2-7|NA
TGTGCCAGCAGCCCCGGGACAGGGGCCTACGAGCAGTACTTC
CASSPGTGAYEQYF
>TRBV7-2|NA|TRBJ2-5|NA
TGTGCCAGCAGCGGGACATACCAAGAGACCCAGTACTTC
CASSGTYQETQYF
>TRBV27|NA|TRBJ2-1|NA
TGTGCCAGCAGTTTGGATCTAGCACCGAGACCCAATGAGCAGTTCTTC
CASSLDLAPRPNEQFF